This TCR beta chain was captured in a study of beta chain features in type 1 diabetes. The authors reverse transcribed all of the isolated RNA, so sequencing captured expressed TCRB transcripts. Profiled with immunoSEQ multiplex PCR; TCRdb holds only in-frame clones, not every one. The top ten hold 0.015% to 0.017% of the sample, which has 310,000 or so clones, 15% seen once. This clone was found a few times. The antigen is unknown. V lost 5 bases and J lost 3, with 17 bases in between. In germline, CDR1 is MNHEY, CDR2 SVGAGI. The CDR3 extends over 15 amino acids. Averaging approximately 0.11 L, one heparinised blood draw came from each individual donor. Findings and limits, study-wide: For type 1 diabetes patients, VDJ junctions showed fewer insertions and more deletions. Significant though moderate, a shortening of TCRB CDR3s appeared in all four CD4+ subsets of Type 1 diabetes patients.

The chain couples TRBV6-5 to TRBJ2-7, with a possible D match to TRBD1 (6 bases). The sequenced sample consisted of naive CD4+ T cells from blood. This TCR was recovered from a young man with type 1 diabetes. CDR3 in DNA: TGTGCCAGCAGTCGACAGGTTTTAAGCAACTACGAGCAGTACTTC. It codes for CASSRQVLSNYEQYF.